One and the same sample provided the 31 T cell receptor beta chains below, sequenced in a study of blood T cell repertoires in COVID-19. Sequencing used immunoSEQ multiplex PCR; TCRdb keeps in-frame clones, though not all of them. The sample includes 280,000 or so clones, around 89% of them seen just once. The sample consisted of peripheral blood. The source of these receptors is a woman in her twenties or thirties who had recovered from COVID-19.

CDR3 DNA sequence: TGTGCCAGCAGCTCGGGACAGGGAACCTACGAGCAGTACTTC. The encoded protein is CASSSGQGTYEQYF. The gene calls are TRBV7-9 and TRBJ2-7; TRBD1 agrees at 9 bases. Trimming took 4 bases from V and 2 from J; bases not matched to a gene: 3. Germline V lookup: CDR1 SEHNR, CDR2 FQNEAQ (reference sequence). This CDR3 is 14 amino acids long.

Here the CDR3 reads CATGTSGGPRELFF. CDR3 sequence (DNA): TGTGCCACAGGGACTAGCGGGGGGCCGAGGGAGCTGTTTTTT. V is TRBV24-1 and J is TRBJ2-2, with 15 positions matching TRBD2. The CDR3 runs to 14 residues. Germline V gives CDR1 KGHDR, CDR2 SFDVKD. Unmatched junction bases numbered 5, after V lost 10 bases and J lost 9 bases.

The genes are TRBV13 and TRBJ1-6, with 7 bases lining up with TRBD1. J gave up 10 bases and V 4 bases, and 10 bases lay outside the gene matches. This CDR3 region has 15 residues. Germline CDR1 and CDR2: PRHDT and FYEKMQ (reference sequence). The CDR3, as DNA: TGTGCCAGCAGCTGGGGCAGGGGGTCGGAGTCACCCCTCCACTTT. Translation: CASSWGRGSESPLHF.

The chain has TRBV27 and TRBJ1-2; TRBD1 is a possible D gene (5 bases). Germline V gene data show CDR1 as MNHEY and CDR2 as SMNVEV (reference sequence). Trimming left V 8 bases short and J 8 bases short, with 21 bases between. The CDR3 is 14 residues long. In DNA, the CDR3 is TGTGCCAGCGGGGGGTCCCGAGGGGTCAGGGGCTACACCTTC. Translation gives CASGGSRGVRGYTF.

V is TRBV6-2 or TRBV6-3 and J is TRBJ1-5; 8 bases match TRBD1. J lost 6 bases, V lost 5 bases, and 9 bases had no gene match. Germline CDR1 reads MNHEY; CDR2 reads SVGEGT. This CDR3 has 15 amino acids. The CDR3 loop is CASSQGRGLFQPQHF. The CDR3 coding sequence is TGTGCCAGCAGTCAAGGCAGGGGGCTGTTTCAGCCCCAGCATTTT.

The rearrangement joins TRBV27 to TRBJ1-5; D is perhaps TRBD1 (5 bases). The ends were cut back, 3 bases at V and 2 bases at J, with 11 bases in the middle. This CDR3 contains 15 residues. Germline V gives CDR1 MNHEY, CDR2 SMNVEV (reference sequence). The CDR3 nucleotides read TGTGCCAGCAGTTTTCGCAGGGATGGCAATCAGCCCCAGCATTTT. This encodes CASSFRRDGNQPQHF.

The chain couples TRBV10-3 to TRBJ2-1, with TRBD2 matching over 9 bases. J was trimmed by 2 bases and V by 10 bases; bases with no gene match: 6. CDR3 length: 14 residues. Germline assignment: CDR1 ENHRY and CDR2 SYGVKD. The CDR3 is CATHSGGAYNEQFF. CDR3 coding DNA: TGTGCCACCCATAGCGGGGGCGCCTACAATGAGCAGTTCTTC.

Only one count was recorded for this clone. The chain combines TRBV5-1 with TRBJ1-2; no reliable D call. The CDR3 runs 15 residues. V was pared by 4 bases and J by 3 bases, with 16 bases between. Looked up from germline, CDR1 is SGHRS and CDR2 is YFSETQ. CDR3 protein: CASSLGRAGYYGYTF. The CDR3 DNA reads TGCGCCAGCAGCCTGGGTCGGGCGGGGTACTATGGCTACACCTTC. Complete variable domain (other parts from reference TRBV5-1 and TRBJ1-2): KAGVTQTPRYLIKTRGQQVTLSCSPISGHRSVSWYQQTPGQGLQFLFEYFSETQRNKGNFPGRFSGRQFSNSRSEMNVSTLELGDSALYLCASSLGRAGYYGYTFGSGTRLTVV.

The chain employs TRBV7-6 and TRBJ2-6; 7 nucleotides line up with TRBD1. The CDR3 length is 16 residues. Trimming took 1 base from V and 2 from J; bases not matched to a gene: 2. Germline CDR1 reads SGHVS; CDR2 reads FNYEAQ. The CDR3 region is CASSLDQGAGANVLTF. CDR3 nucleotides: TGTGCCAGCAGCTTAGATCAGGGGGCTGGGGCCAACGTCCTGACTTTC.

Only one count was recorded for this clone. The V and J genes are TRBV9 and TRBJ1-2, with 10 bases lining up with TRBD1. Looked up from germline, CDR1 is SGDLS and CDR2 is YYNGEE. This CDR3 region has 14 residues. V dropped 3 bases and J dropped 8; count of bases not matched to a gene: 7. CDR3 sequence reads: CASSGEDRGIGYTF. The DNA for the CDR3 is TGTGCCAGCAGCGGAGAGGACAGGGGGATCGGCTACACCTTC.

This clone was seen just once. The J gene is TRBJ1-4, the V gene TRBV7-9; D possibly corresponds to TRBD1 (6 bases). The CDR3 spans 15 residues. Germline V lookup: CDR1 SEHNR, CDR2 FQNEAQ (reference sequence). V gave up 5 bases and J gave up 7 bases, with 17 bases separating them. CDR3 DNA: TGTGCCAGCAGCCTACTACAGGGTTTCCGTGAAAAACTGTTTTTT. Protein: CASSLLQGFREKLFF.

The genes are TRBV11-3 and TRBJ2-5; 9 positions agree with TRBD1. Per the germline V gene, CDR1 is SGHNT and CDR2 is YENEEA. The junction had 5 bases not matched to a gene; V was cut back by 5 bases and J by 1 base. CDR3 length: 15 amino acids. The CDR3 reads CASSPGTGSQETQYF. CDR3 DNA: TGTGCCAGCAGCCCCGGGACAGGGAGCCAAGAGACCCAGTACTTC.

The chain joins TRBV4-1 to TRBJ2-3, with TRBD2 matching over 15 bases. Trimming cost V 1 base and J 2 bases; bases outside gene matches: 7. From germline, CDR1 is MGHRA and CDR2 YSYEKL. This CDR3 is 19 amino acids long. CDR3 sequence (DNA): TGCGCCAGCAGCCAAGTAGGGACTAGCGGGGGGATCAACACAGATACGCAGTATTTT. Translating it yields CASSQVGTSGGINTDTQYF.

The rearrangement joins TRBV28 to TRBJ2-7; a weak D match, TRBD1 (6 bases). V was pared by 4 bases and J by 2 bases, with 9 bases between. This CDR3 contains 13 residues. Germline lookup yields CDR1 MDHEN and CDR2 SYDVKM. The CDR3 region has the DNA TGTGCCAGCAGTTACACAGGGCCCTACGAGCAGTACTTC. Translating it yields CASSYTGPYEQYF.

The V and J genes are TRBV6-6 and TRBJ2-3, with D possibly TRBD2 on 7 matching bases. Germline V gene lookup returns CDR1 MNHNY and CDR2 SVGAGI (reference sequence). V shed 6 bases and J shed 1 base, with 17 bases lying between them. This CDR3 contains 16 residues. CDR3 amino acids: CASSDPGGGGTDTQYF. CDR3 DNA: TGTGCCAGCAGCGACCCGGGGGGCGGGGGCACAGATACGCAGTATTTT.

CDR3 sequence reads: CASSYGQGVGNTIYF. As DNA, the CDR3 is TGTGCCAGCAGTTACGGACAGGGGGTTGGAAACACCATATATTTT. The rearrangement joins TRBV6-5 to TRBJ1-3, with 10 bases fitting TRBD1. This CDR3 has 15 amino acids. Trimming took 2 bases from V and 3 from J; bases not matched to a gene: 1. CDR1 is MNHEY and CDR2 is SVGAGI in the germline V gene.

V is TRBV4-3 and J is TRBJ2-7; possibly TRBD2 for D (5 bases). The CDR3 length is 14 residues. Trimming removed 0 bases at V and 2 bases at J, with 8 bases between. Looked up from germline, CDR1 is LGHNA and CDR2 is YSLEER. In DNA form, the CDR3 reads TGCGCCAGCAGCCAAGATGAGGGAGCCTACGAGCAGTACTTC. Translation gives CASSQDEGAYEQYF.

V gene TRBV18 combines with J gene TRBJ1-1; D might be TRBD1 (5 bases). The CDR3 consists of 14 residues. Germline values: CDR1 KGHSH, CDR2 LQKENI. The germline V and J ends were trimmed by 1 base and 2 bases, with 8 bases remaining between them. CDR3: CASSPQGSNTEAFF. CDR3 DNA sequence: TGTGCCAGCTCACCACAGGGGTCCAACACTGAAGCTTTCTTT.

The V and J genes are TRBV7-3 and TRBJ2-3, with 7 bases that match TRBD2. Germline CDR1 SGHTA, CDR2 FQGTGA. Unmatched junction bases numbered 3, after V lost 0 bases and J lost 0 bases. The CDR3 length is 16 residues. CDR3 protein: CASSLTAGESTDTQYF. The CDR3 DNA is TGTGCCAGCAGCTTAACGGCGGGGGAGAGCACAGATACGCAGTATTTT.

The chain uses TRBV7-6 and TRBJ1-1; 7 positions match TRBD1. The CDR3 consists of 14 residues. The J segment lost 1 base and the V segment lost 7 bases, leaving 6 bases of the junction unmatched. CDR1 and CDR2 from the germline V gene are SGHVS and FNYEAQ. The CDR3 region is CASIPDRTNTEAFF. The CDR3 bases are TGTGCCAGCATACCGGACAGGACGAACACTGAAGCTTTCTTT. The full variable domain, its missing parts supplied by reference TRBV7-6 and TRBJ1-1, is GAGVSQSPRYKVTKRGQDVALRCDPISGHVSLYWYRQALGQGPEFLTYFNYEAQQDKSGLPNDRFSAERPEGSISTLTIQRTEQRDSAMYRCASIPDRTNTEAFFGQGTRLTVV.

The V call is TRBV7-9, the J call TRBJ1-1; 7 nucleotides agree with TRBD1. The CDR3 sequence is 14 residues long. The trim removed 7 bases at V and 0 bases at J, leaving 5 bases unmatched. The germline CDR1 and CDR2 sequences are SEHNR and FQNEAQ (reference sequence). The DNA for the CDR3 is TGTGCCAGCACGCGGGACAGTATGAACACTGAAGCTTTCTTT. It codes for CASTRDSMNTEAFF.

This sequence joins TRBV7-8 and TRBJ1-4; D possibly corresponds to TRBD1 (5 bases). The CDR3 consists of 15 residues. The V end lost 3 bases, the J end lost 7 bases, and 15 bases lay between the germline ends. Looked up from germline, CDR1 is SGHVS and CDR2 is FQNEAQ. CDR3 sequence reads: CASSLAQGRGEKLFF. The DNA of the CDR3 is TGTGCCAGCAGCTTGGCTCAGGGAAGAGGTGAAAAACTGTTTTTT.

The rearrangement joins TRBV12-3 or TRBV12-4 to TRBJ1-1, with D possibly TRBD1 on 6 matching bases. The V gene lost 5 bases and the J gene lost 11 bases, with 18 bases spanning the gap. The CDR3 extends over 13 amino acids. The CDR3 nucleotides read TGTGCCAGCAGTCTCCGAAGAGACAGGTTGGCTTTCTTT. Translated, it gives CASSLRRDRLAFF.

The chain carries TRBV5-3 and TRBJ1-6; the D is unclear. TRBV5-3 is labeled an ORF, and its function is uncertain. V lost 4 bases and J 10 bases, leaving 6 bases between the germline ends. The CDR3 sequence is 11 residues long. The CDR3, as DNA: TGTGCCAGAAGCCCGGGATCACCCCTCCACTTT. As protein: CARSPGSPLHF.

The rearrangement uses TRBV4-1 and TRBJ2-3, with 8 bases identical to TRBD2. CDR3 size: 17 residues. Germline V gene data show CDR1 as MGHRA and CDR2 as YSYEKL. The J segment lost 0 bases and the V segment lost 4 bases, leaving 9 bases of the junction unmatched. CDR3 DNA: TGCGCCAGCAGCCGCGGAACTACTAGCGGTAGCACAGATACGCAGTATTTT. It is translated as CASSRGTTSGSTDTQYF.

The CDR3 bases are TGCAGTGTTTCCGGGAACACTGAAGCTTTCTTT. Protein sequence: CSVSGNTEAFF. The V gene is TRBV20-1, the J gene TRBJ1-1; D remains ambiguous. V dropped 7 bases and J dropped 1 base, with 7 bases sitting between them. Germline lookup yields CDR1 DFQATT and CDR2 SNEGSKA (reference sequence). The CDR3 contains 11 residues.

The V gene is TRBV7-8, the J gene TRBJ2-7; 9 nucleotides line up with TRBD1. V trimming: 4 bases; J trimming: 5 bases; junction bases outside the gene matches: 9. Per the germline V gene, CDR1 is SGHVS and CDR2 is FQNEAQ. The CDR3 totals 15 residues. The CDR3 is CASSSPGQGRHEQYF. The DNA for the CDR3 is TGTGCCAGCAGCTCCCCGGGACAGGGACGCCACGAGCAGTACTTC.

The chain recombines TRBV4-3 with TRBJ2-2; D gene uncertain. The germline V and J ends were trimmed by 0 bases and 4 bases, with 12 bases remaining between them. Looked up from germline, CDR1 is LGHNA and CDR2 is YSLEER. This CDR3 contains 16 residues. The CDR3 nucleotides are TGCGCCAGCAGCCAAGATCGCGGCAGCATCACCGGGGAGCTGTTTTTT. This sequence encodes CASSQDRGSITGELFF.

The chain uses TRBV5-1 and TRBJ1-1, with D perhaps matching TRBD1 (6 bases). V was clipped by 2 bases and J by 4 bases, with 9 bases between them. The CDR3 is 13 amino acids. CDR1 is SGHRS and CDR2 is YFSETQ in the germline V gene. The CDR3 sequence is CASSFTGSTEAFF. In nucleotides, the CDR3 is TGCGCCAGCAGCTTCACAGGGTCCACTGAAGCTTTCTTT. Looking up the rest from reference TRBV5-1 and TRBJ1-1 gives the full variable domain: KAGVTQTPRYLIKTRGQQVTLSCSPISGHRSVSWYQQTPGQGLQFLFEYFSETQRNKGNFPGRFSGRQFSNSRSEMNVSTLELGDSALYLCASSFTGSTEAFFGQGTRLTVV.

The J gene is TRBJ2-3, the V gene TRBV19, with 10 positions matching TRBD2. This CDR3 has 15 amino acids. V gave up 6 bases and J gave up 4 bases; unmatched junction bases: 7. CDR1 and CDR2 (germline): LNHDA, SQIVND (reference sequence). CDR3 in DNA: TGTGCCAGTAGCCGTCTAGCGGGGGAGCCAGATACGCAGTATTTT. Amino acids: CASSRLAGEPDTQYF.

V and J are TRBV5-1 and TRBJ2-7, with 9 bases fitting TRBD1. There are 13 residues in the CDR3. Germline V lookup: CDR1 SGHRS, CDR2 YFSETQ. The V and J ends lost 3 bases and 3 bases, in that order; junction bases with no gene match: 1. In DNA form, the CDR3 reads TGCGCCAGCAGCTGGGGACAGGGCTACGAGCAGTACTTC. This codes for CASSWGQGYEQYF. Using reference TRBV5-1 and TRBJ2-7 for the parts outside the CDR3, the full variable domain is KAGVTQTPRYLIKTRGQQVTLSCSPISGHRSVSWYQQTPGQGLQFLFEYFSETQRNKGNFPGRFSGRQFSNSRSEMNVSTLELGDSALYLCASSWGQGYEQYFGPGTRLTVT.